The following is a TCR beta chain sequence with its context. The data derive from a study of blood T cell repertoires in COVID-19. The wider study: Acute and convalescent COVID-19 samples came from the United States, Italy and Spain.

In the original workflow: Amplification with reference gene primers provided the estimates of nucleated cell counts. The repertoire was sequenced with immunoSEQ multiplex PCR; TCRdb's copy has only in-frame clones and lacks some. The D gene and trimming were derived from the DNA, and the V and J assignments and clone size from that table. The sample shows more than 95,000 clones, around 79% of them seen only once. V was cut by 3 bases and J by 3 bases, with 11 bases left in between. The CDR3 spans 14 residues. Germline CDR1 MNHEY, CDR2 SVGAGI. The material sequenced was peripheral blood. The receptor comes from a man aged 50-60 years with acute or convalescent COVID-19. This chain connects TRBV6-5 to TRBJ1-2, with D possibly being TRBD1 (5 bases). CDR3: CASSYLGGDYGYTF. The CDR3 DNA follows: TGTGCCAGCAGTTATCTGGGGGGGGACTATGGCTACACCTTC.